This T cell receptor beta chain was sequenced during a study of PD-1 blockade in classical Hodgkin lymphoma. Across the study: Nivolumab was administered to patients intravenously at 3 mg/kg every 2 weeks. Regarding the study as a whole: Newly diagnosed patients reportedly had lower baseline TCR diversity than healthy donors. It was CD4+ TCR diversity, not CD8+, that rose significantly by C4D1. Patients who initiated nivolumab within 1 year of ASCT were excluded.

Regarding this clone: Its antigen is not known.

Germline CDR1 and CDR2: MNHEY and SVGAGI. CDR3 length: 14 residues. Trimming at V came to 5 bases and at J to 1 base, leaving 4 bases not matched to a gene. TCRdb keeps only in-frame clones here, not all; method: immunoSEQ multiplex PCR. The data show tens of thousands of clones, 70% seen once. Following autologous stem cell transplantation, relapse occurred in every patient, and exposure to brentuximab vedotin varied. This receptor was identified in a human donor with classical Hodgkin lymphoma. The chain uses TRBV6-5 and TRBJ1-1; 7 nucleotides align to TRBD1. The sample here was peripheral blood mononuclear cells (PBMCs), taken before the second cycle of nivolumab. The DNA of the CDR3 is TGTGCCAGCAGTGACGGGACAGCGAACACTGAAGCTTTCTTT. This sequence encodes CASSDGTANTEAFF.